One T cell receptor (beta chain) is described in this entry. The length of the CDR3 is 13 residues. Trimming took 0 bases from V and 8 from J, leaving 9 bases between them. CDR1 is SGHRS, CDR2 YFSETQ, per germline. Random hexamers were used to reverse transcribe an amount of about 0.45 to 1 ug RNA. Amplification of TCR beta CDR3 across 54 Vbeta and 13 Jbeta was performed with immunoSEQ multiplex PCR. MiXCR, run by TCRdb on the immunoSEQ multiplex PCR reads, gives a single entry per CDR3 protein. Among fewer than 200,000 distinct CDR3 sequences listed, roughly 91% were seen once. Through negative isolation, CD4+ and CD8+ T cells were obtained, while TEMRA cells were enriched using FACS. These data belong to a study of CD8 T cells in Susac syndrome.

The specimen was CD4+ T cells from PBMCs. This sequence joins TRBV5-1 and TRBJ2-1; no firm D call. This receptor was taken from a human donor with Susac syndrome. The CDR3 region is CASSLDWPDEQFF. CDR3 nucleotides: TGCGCCAGCAGCTTGGACTGGCCGGATGAGCAGTTCTTC.